The rows below give T cell receptor beta chains drawn from one sample of a study of T cells in Graves' hyperthyroidism and ophthalmopathy. In TCRdb, the multiplex PCR reads were re-called with MiXCR into one record per CDR3 protein. This table holds fewer than 900,000 distinct CDR3 sequences, around 19% found once. Sequencing was performed on blood. The receptor source for this set is a woman between 45 and 65 years old with Graves' hyperthyroidism that later progressed to Graves' ophthalmopathy. Each CDR3 is given with its conserved first and last residue. Each record gives: J gene, D gene, clone size, V gene, CDR3 DNA, CDR3 protein. D genes are given only for firm matches. Only part of the rows carry a size: once, few, many, or a class if the clone is expanded.

J gene: TRBJ2-1
D gene: TRBD2
clone size: -
V gene: TRBV20-1
CDR3 DNA: TGCAGTGCTAGAGTTGGTAGCGGGGGGGCGGTTTCCTACAATGAGCAGTTCTTC
CDR3 protein: CSARVGSGGAVSYNEQFF

J gene: TRBJ1-6
D gene: -
clone size: -
V gene: TRBV6-1
CDR3 DNA: TGTGCCAGCAGGATGGACGCAAGCTCCTATAATTCACCCCTCCACTTT
CDR3 protein: CASRMDASSYNSPLHF

J gene: TRBJ2-5
D gene: -
clone size: -
V gene: TRBV3-1
CDR3 DNA: TGTGCCAGCAGCCGCGCCGGGACCACCCAAGAGACCCAGTACTTC
CDR3 protein: CASSRAGTTQETQYF

J gene: TRBJ2-2
D gene: -
clone size: many
V gene: TRBV6-5
CDR3 DNA: TGTGCCAGCAGTTACTCGGCAGGGAACACCGGGGAGCTGTTTTTT
CDR3 protein: CASSYSAGNTGELFF

J gene: TRBJ1-3
D gene: -
clone size: few
V gene: TRBV5-6
CDR3 DNA: TGTGCCAGCAGCGGGGGGGTAGGAAACACCATATATTTT
CDR3 protein: CASSGGVGNTIYF

J gene: TRBJ1-2
D gene: TRBD1
clone size: few
V gene: TRBV7-9
CDR3 DNA: TGTGCCAGCAGCGGACAGGGACGGCAGTCCCTTGGCTACACCTTC
CDR3 protein: CASSGQGRQSLGYTF

J gene: TRBJ2-1
D gene: -
clone size: few
V gene: TRBV11-2
CDR3 DNA: TGTGCCAGCAGCTTAGATCCACTGGGGAATGAGCAGTTCTTC
CDR3 protein: CASSLDPLGNEQFF

J gene: TRBJ2-1
D gene: -
clone size: -
V gene: TRBV7-3
CDR3 DNA: TGTGCCAGCAGCTTCACCTCCAGGGGTGGTGAGCAGTTCTTC
CDR3 protein: CASSFTSRGGEQFF

J gene: TRBJ1-4
D gene: -
clone size: many
V gene: TRBV2
CDR3 DNA: TGTGCCAGCAGTGAAGAGCGCCCAGGTACCAAACTGTTTTTT
CDR3 protein: CASSEERPGTKLFF

J gene: TRBJ2-2
D gene: TRBD1
clone size: few
V gene: TRBV7-3
CDR3 DNA: TGTGCCAGCAGCTTAATGTCTCGGAGACAGGGTCTCGCCGGGGAGCTGTTTTTT
CDR3 protein: CASSLMSRRQGLAGELFF

J gene: TRBJ1-6
D gene: TRBD1
clone size: few
V gene: TRBV7-9
CDR3 DNA: TGTGCCAGCAGCGTGCGACAGGGACAGGGGAATTCACCCCTCCACTTT
CDR3 protein: CASSVRQGQGNSPLHF

J gene: TRBJ2-3
D gene: -
clone size: few
V gene: TRBV5-1
CDR3 DNA: TGCGCCAGCAGCTTGGAATCGTCTTCCGATACGCAGTATTTT
CDR3 protein: CASSLESSSDTQYF

J gene: TRBJ1-5
D gene: -
clone size: many
V gene: TRBV12-3/TRBV12-4
CDR3 DNA: TGTGCCAGCAGCCCGGGACTTGAAAAAGATCAGCCCCAGCATTTT
CDR3 protein: CASSPGLEKDQPQHF

J gene: TRBJ1-2
D gene: -
clone size: -
V gene: TRBV4-1
CDR3 DNA: TGCGCCAGCAGCCAAGTTCGGGGGGGATTGTATGGCTACACCTTC
CDR3 protein: CASSQVRGGLYGYTF

J gene: TRBJ2-2
D gene: TRBD1
clone size: many
V gene: TRBV2
CDR3 DNA: TGTGCCAGCCCCCGGGACAGGGATAACACCGGGGAGCTGTTTTTT
CDR3 protein: CASPRDRDNTGELFF

J gene: TRBJ1-1
D gene: -
clone size: many
V gene: TRBV12-3/TRBV12-4
CDR3 DNA: TGTGCCAGCATGGAGGGGTACTCTGAGGCTTTCTTT
CDR3 protein: CASMEGYSEAFF

J gene: TRBJ2-1
D gene: -
clone size: many
V gene: TRBV20-1
CDR3 DNA: TGCAGTGCTCCGAGGAACCCGGGTGAGCAGTTCTTC
CDR3 protein: CSAPRNPGEQFF

J gene: TRBJ2-1
D gene: -
clone size: -
V gene: TRBV29-1
CDR3 DNA: TGCAGCGTTGATACTGGGGCGGTCTACAATGAGCAGTTCTTC
CDR3 protein: CSVDTGAVYNEQFF

J gene: TRBJ1-5
D gene: -
clone size: -
V gene: TRBV19
CDR3 DNA: TGTGCCGGCCGGGACGGTCCTTCGGGCAATCAGCCCCAGCATTTT
CDR3 protein: CAGRDGPSGNQPQHF

J gene: TRBJ1-1
D gene: TRBD1
clone size: many
V gene: TRBV6-1
CDR3 DNA: TGTGCCAGCAGCCGCGGGACAGAGTACACTGAAGCTTTCTTT
CDR3 protein: CASSRGTEYTEAFF

J gene: TRBJ1-2
D gene: -
clone size: few
V gene: TRBV27
CDR3 DNA: TGTGCCAGCAGTTTGGGGAGTTTGACGGCGGCTGGCTACACCTTC
CDR3 protein: CASSLGSLTAAGYTF

J gene: TRBJ2-2
D gene: TRBD2
clone size: -
V gene: TRBV3-1
CDR3 DNA: TGTGCCAGCAGCCAAGAGCGCCCTTCTAGCGGGGGCACCGGGGAGCTGTTTTTT
CDR3 protein: CASSQERPSSGGTGELFF

J gene: TRBJ2-2
D gene: TRBD1
clone size: many
V gene: TRBV3-1
CDR3 DNA: TGTGCCAGCAGCCAAGACAGGGGGATTACCGGGGAGCTGTTTTTT
CDR3 protein: CASSQDRGITGELFF

J gene: TRBJ1-2
D gene: -
clone size: many
V gene: TRBV3-1
CDR3 DNA: TGTGCCAGCAGCCAAGATTTCCGGGGTGCCTACACCTTC
CDR3 protein: CASSQDFRGAYTF

J gene: TRBJ1-6
D gene: -
clone size: -
V gene: TRBV14
CDR3 DNA: TGTGCCAGCAGCCAAGACATGGGGCCCTCCTATAATTCACCCCTCCACTTT
CDR3 protein: CASSQDMGPSYNSPLHF

J gene: TRBJ1-2
D gene: -
clone size: -
V gene: TRBV9
CDR3 DNA: TGTGCCAGCAGCGTAGGCGGGGACTATAACTATGGCTACACCTTC
CDR3 protein: CASSVGGDYNYGYTF

J gene: TRBJ1-2
D gene: TRBD1
clone size: -
V gene: TRBV9
CDR3 DNA: TGTGCCAGCAGCGTTCGACCGATTTACCCGACAGGGGAGTTTCCTGGCTACACCTTC
CDR3 protein: CASSVRPIYPTGEFPGYTF

J gene: TRBJ1-1
D gene: -
clone size: -
V gene: TRBV12-3/TRBV12-4
CDR3 DNA: TGTGCCAGCAGTTTGATTCAGCCGAACACTGAAGCTTTCTTT
CDR3 protein: CASSLIQPNTEAFF

J gene: TRBJ2-5
D gene: -
clone size: many
V gene: TRBV27
CDR3 DNA: TGTGCCAGCAGTTTAGACGGGACCCAGTACTTC
CDR3 protein: CASSLDGTQYF

J gene: TRBJ1-6
D gene: -
clone size: -
V gene: TRBV5-5
CDR3 DNA: TGTGCCAGCAGCTTGGGAGAAGGGGGTTCACCCCTCCACTTT
CDR3 protein: CASSLGEGGSPLHF

J gene: TRBJ2-7
D gene: -
clone size: many
V gene: TRBV6-1
CDR3 DNA: TGTGCCAGCAGCGCGGTCTCCTACGAGCAGTACTTC
CDR3 protein: CASSAVSYEQYF

J gene: TRBJ2-2
D gene: TRBD1
clone size: -
V gene: TRBV20-1
CDR3 DNA: TGCAGTGCTAGGGCTCCGGGACAGGGAACCGGGGAGCTGTTTTTT
CDR3 protein: CSARAPGQGTGELFF

J gene: TRBJ2-7
D gene: -
clone size: many
V gene: TRBV10-3
CDR3 DNA: TGTGCCATCAGTGAGTCCAGGGAGCAGTACTTC
CDR3 protein: CAISESREQYF

J gene: TRBJ2-5
D gene: -
clone size: -
V gene: TRBV12-3/TRBV12-4
CDR3 DNA: TGTGCCAGCGCCCGGGCCAGGGTAGTTCAAGAGACCCAGTACTTC
CDR3 protein: CASARARVVQETQYF

J gene: TRBJ2-3
D gene: -
clone size: few
V gene: TRBV7-9
CDR3 DNA: TGTGCTACCAGCCCGGTAGGCGGGGCCGGGTTAGATACGCAGTATTTT
CDR3 protein: CATSPVGGAGLDTQYF

J gene: TRBJ1-2
D gene: -
clone size: -
V gene: TRBV6-1
CDR3 DNA: TGTGCCAGCAGTGACTACTCCAGGGATGGCTACACCTTC
CDR3 protein: CASSDYSRDGYTF

J gene: TRBJ2-3
D gene: -
clone size: -
V gene: TRBV7-9
CDR3 DNA: TGTGCCAGCAGCTCGTCGCCTGGGGCCGGCACAGTTACGCAGTATTTT
CDR3 protein: CASSSSPGAGTVTQYF

J gene: TRBJ2-4
D gene: TRBD1
clone size: -
V gene: TRBV5-1
CDR3 DNA: TGCGCCAGCAGCCCGTCGGGTGTAGGGACAGGGAAAAACATTCAGTACTTC
CDR3 protein: CASSPSGVGTGKNIQYF

J gene: TRBJ2-7
D gene: -
clone size: many
V gene: TRBV18
CDR3 DNA: TGTGCCAGCTCACCATCCAGGATCTACGAGCAGTACTTC
CDR3 protein: CASSPSRIYEQYF

J gene: TRBJ2-7
D gene: -
clone size: -
V gene: TRBV7-2
CDR3 DNA: TGTGCCAGCAGCTCTCAGGGGGGGCTAGTCCGCGAGCAGTACTTC
CDR3 protein: CASSSQGGLVREQYF

J gene: TRBJ1-1
D gene: TRBD1
clone size: -
V gene: TRBV6-1
CDR3 DNA: TGTGCCAGCAGTTCCAGGGGGGCCACTGAAGCTTTCTTT
CDR3 protein: CASSSRGATEAFF

J gene: TRBJ2-7
D gene: -
clone size: many
V gene: TRBV20-1
CDR3 DNA: TGCAGTGCCTTGGGTCCCGGGACCTACGAGCAGTACTTC
CDR3 protein: CSALGPGTYEQYF

J gene: TRBJ2-2
D gene: -
clone size: -
V gene: TRBV5-6
CDR3 DNA: TGTGCCAGCAGCTTGGGTTTTGGGACCCAGAACACCGGGGAGCTGTTTTTT
CDR3 protein: CASSLGFGTQNTGELFF

J gene: TRBJ1-5
D gene: TRBD1
clone size: many
V gene: TRBV2
CDR3 DNA: TGTGCCAGCAGTGCGGAGGCAGGGGGCCTCAATCAGCCCCAGCATTTT
CDR3 protein: CASSAEAGGLNQPQHF

J gene: TRBJ2-1
D gene: -
clone size: many
V gene: TRBV3-1
CDR3 DNA: TGTGCCAGCAGCCGAGGGCCCGACAATGAGCAGTTCTTC
CDR3 protein: CASSRGPDNEQFF

J gene: TRBJ2-3
D gene: TRBD2
clone size: -
V gene: TRBV12-3/TRBV12-4
CDR3 DNA: TGTGCCAGCCGGCGGGGGGCTGGAGATACGCAGTATTTT
CDR3 protein: CASRRGAGDTQYF

J gene: TRBJ2-5
D gene: -
clone size: few
V gene: TRBV20-1
CDR3 DNA: TGCAGTGCTAGAGTGATTGGGGGGATCGGGGAGACCCAGTACTTC
CDR3 protein: CSARVIGGIGETQYF

J gene: TRBJ1-5
D gene: -
clone size: -
V gene: TRBV20-1
CDR3 DNA: TGCAGTGCTAGAAACCCGGACAGTTCCGCTACGCCCCAGCATTTT
CDR3 protein: CSARNPDSSATPQHF

J gene: TRBJ1-4
D gene: TRBD1
clone size: -
V gene: TRBV5-1
CDR3 DNA: TGCGCCAGCAGCTTTGAACAGGGGGAAAAACTGTTTTTT
CDR3 protein: CASSFEQGEKLFF

J gene: TRBJ2-5
D gene: -
clone size: -
V gene: TRBV27
CDR3 DNA: TGTGCCAGCAGTGAGGGACCTTGGGGAGAGACCCAGTACTTC
CDR3 protein: CASSEGPWGETQYF

J gene: TRBJ2-5
D gene: TRBD1
clone size: few
V gene: TRBV6-5
CDR3 DNA: TGTGCCAGCAGTTACTCGAGGGGGCCCCGGGTGGGTGAGACCCAGTACTTC
CDR3 protein: CASSYSRGPRVGETQYF

J gene: TRBJ1-5
D gene: -
clone size: -
V gene: TRBV19
CDR3 DNA: TGTGCCAGTAGTACGGTCCAGAGCAATCAGCCCCAGCATTTT
CDR3 protein: CASSTVQSNQPQHF